Below, 16 T cell receptor beta chains from the same sample are listed, as sequenced in a study of blood T cell repertoires in COVID-19. The method was immunoSEQ multiplex PCR; TCRdb's version includes in-frame clones alone and lacks a portion of them. The sample lists some 100,000 clones, about 91% occurring once. Sequencing was done on a sample of peripheral blood. The receptors derive from an older woman with acute or convalescent COVID-19.

This chain connects TRBV19 to TRBJ2-7; D is perhaps TRBD2 (6 bases). V was trimmed by 7 bases and J by 2 bases, leaving 12 bases between them. The length of the CDR3 is 13 residues. The germline V gene encodes CDR1 LNHDA and CDR2 SQIVND (reference sequence). Here the CDR3 reads CASTGTSAYEQYF. Here the CDR3 DNA reads TGTGCCAGTACCGGGACTTCGGCCTACGAGCAGTACTTC. Based on the CDR3 plus reference TRBV19 and TRBJ2-7, the full variable domain is DGGITQSPKYLFRKEGQNVTLSCEQNLNHDAMYWYRQDPGQGLRLIYYSQIVNDFQKGDIAEGYSVSREKKESFPLTVTSAQKNPTAFYLCASTGTSAYEQYFGPGTRLTVT.

This clone has just a few counts. The chain recombines TRBV3-1 (or the pseudogene TRBV3-2) with TRBJ2-1, with TRBD2 matching 14 bases. The CDR3 length is 15 residues. The germline V gene has CDR1 LGHDT and CDR2 YNNKEL (reference sequence). The V gene end was trimmed by 4 bases and the J gene end by 9 bases; junction bases not matched to a gene: 5. Here the CDR3 DNA reads TGTGCCAGCAGCCTCGGGACTAGCGGGAGTGTTGAGCAGTTCTTC. It is translated as CASSLGTSGSVEQFF.

J is TRBJ2-7 and V is TRBV5-1; 11 positions match TRBD1. In germline, CDR1 is SGHRS, CDR2 YFSETQ. The CDR3 runs 17 residues. V shed 1 base, J shed 2 bases, and the junction held 8 bases outside the gene matches. The CDR3, as DNA: TGCGCCAGCAGCTTGTGGGGGACAGGGGGAAAGGCCTACGAGCAGTACTTC. Residues: CASSLWGTGGKAYEQYF.

The chain recombines TRBV5-4 with TRBJ2-1, with a tentative D call TRBD2 (6 bases). V was clipped by 5 bases and J by 8 bases, with 14 bases between them. The CDR3 has 13 amino acids. CDR1 is SGHNT and CDR2 is YYREEE in the germline V gene (reference sequence). The CDR3 loop reads CASRSGTLDEQFF. The CDR3 nucleotides are TGTGCCAGCAGGTCCGGGACTCTCGATGAGCAGTTCTTC.

CDR3 in DNA: TGTGCCAGCAGGCCGACAGGGGGCTTTTCGGGCGGGGAGCTGTTTTTT. It encodes CASRPTGGFSGGELFF. The gene calls are TRBV7-3 and TRBJ2-2; 10 nucleotides agree with TRBD1. J gave up 7 bases and V 6 bases, and 11 bases lay outside the gene matches. CDR3 length: 16 amino acids. In germline, CDR1 is SGHTA, CDR2 FQGTGA.

With regard to this clone: This sample also contains other DNA sequences that code for the same CDR3. The chain links TRBV18 to TRBJ2-2; TRBD2 aligns across 9 bases. The CDR3 contains 16 residues. The V gene's germline CDR1 is KGHSH and CDR2 LQKENI. With V trimmed by 3 bases and J by 1 base, 3 bases remained unmatched. The DNA of the CDR3 is TGTGCCAGCTCACCTTTGACTAGCGGGAACACCGGGGAGCTGTTTTTT. Amino acid sequence: CASSPLTSGNTGELFF.

CDR3 DNA sequence: TGTGCCAGTAGTATAGATCAATTTCGGGGGGAAGGCACTGAAGCTTTCTTT. Protein sequence: CASSIDQFRGEGTEAFF. J is TRBJ1-1 and V is TRBV19; tentative D call: TRBD1 (5 bases). Trimming took 0 bases from V and 4 from J, leaving 18 bases between them. Germline-derived CDR1 and CDR2 are LNHDA and SQIVND (reference sequence). CDR3 length: 17 residues.

The chain has TRBV9 and TRBJ2-7; TRBD1 matches 7 bases. The V segment lost 0 bases and the J segment 2 bases; nucleotides outside the gene matches: 5. This CDR3 region has 15 residues. Germline V lookup: CDR1 SGDLS, CDR2 YYNGEE. The CDR3 is CASSVAGTVTYEQYF. DNA of the CDR3: TGTGCCAGCAGCGTAGCTGGGACAGTAACCTACGAGCAGTACTTC.

V gene TRBV9 combines with J gene TRBJ1-1; D is uncertain. In germline, CDR1 is SGDLS, CDR2 YYNGEE. CDR3 size: 14 residues. Trimming cost V 0 bases and J 6 bases, with 12 bases left between them. The CDR3 spells CASSVESRGSEAFF. The CDR3 bases are TGTGCCAGCAGCGTAGAAAGTCGGGGATCTGAAGCTTTCTTT.

The J gene is TRBJ1-1, the V gene TRBV5-6; 9 positions match TRBD1. The V gene's germline CDR1 is SGHDT and CDR2 YYEEEE. The CDR3 sequence is 15 residues long. V shed 4 bases and J 3 bases; nucleotides not matched to a gene: 7. CDR3 in amino acids: CASSPVGQGYTEAFF. The CDR3 region has the DNA TGTGCCAGCAGCCCTGTGGGACAGGGATACACTGAAGCTTTCTTT. Full variable domain (outside the CDR3, taken from reference TRBV5-6 and TRBJ1-1): DAGVTQSPTHLIKTRGQQVTLRCSPKSGHDTVSWYQQALGQGPQFIFQYYEEEERQRGNFPDRFSGHQFPNYSSELNVNALLLGDSALYLCASSPVGQGYTEAFFGQGTRLTVV.

This chain uses TRBV27 with TRBJ2-3; maybe TRBD2 (6 bases). Germline CDR1 MNHEY, CDR2 SMNVEV (reference sequence). Trimming cost V 3 bases and J 5 bases, with 9 bases left between them. This CDR3 has 13 residues. The CDR3 nucleotides are TGTGCCAGCAGTTTGGGGGGTCAAGATACGCAGTATTTT. Translating gives CASSLGGQDTQYF.

The gene calls are TRBV27 and TRBJ1-4; 9 nucleotides align to TRBD1. Germline CDR1 MNHEY, CDR2 SMNVEV (reference sequence). V lost 6 bases to trimming and J lost 5 bases; unmatched junction nucleotides: 4. The CDR3 has 14 amino acids. The CDR3 DNA follows: TGTGCCAGCAGCCTTGACAGGGGGAATGAAAAACTGTTTTTT. The encoded protein is CASSLDRGNEKLFF.

The V call is TRBV4-1, the J call TRBJ2-1, with TRBD2 matching 9 bases. With V trimmed by 1 base and J by 2 bases, 6 bases remained unmatched. Germline CDR1 is MGHRA and CDR2 is YSYEKL. The CDR3 covers 17 residues. DNA for the CDR3: TGCGCCAGCAGCCAAGGTTATGCGGGGGGGGCCTACAATGAGCAGTTCTTC. Protein sequence: CASSQGYAGGAYNEQFF.

The gene calls are TRBV6-5 and TRBJ2-6; possible D gene TRBD1, 5 bases. The CDR3 has 13 residues. Germline-derived CDR1 and CDR2 are MNHEY and SVGAGI. With 6 bases removed from V and 6 bases from J, the gap between germline ends came to 9 bases. CDR3 loop: CASRLDMANVLTF. CDR3 bases: TGTGCCAGCAGGTTGGACATGGCCAACGTCCTGACTTTC.

This clone was counted once. The chain has TRBV5-1 and TRBJ1-2; the D is unclear. From germline, CDR1 is SGHRS and CDR2 YFSETQ. V lost 0 bases and J lost 3, with 6 bases in between. CDR3 length equals 13 residues. CDR3 sequence reads: CASSLDGDYGYTF. CDR3 DNA: TGCGCCAGCAGCTTGGACGGAGACTATGGCTACACCTTC.

V and J are TRBV10-3 and TRBJ2-7; maybe TRBD1 (6 bases). The CDR3 has 13 residues. V shed 9 bases and J shed 3 bases, with 15 bases lying between them. Germline V gives CDR1 ENHRY, CDR2 SYGVKD. CDR3 sequence reads: CAIWTVGRYEQYF. The CDR3 DNA reads TGTGCCATTTGGACAGTTGGACGCTACGAGCAGTACTTC.